The sequence of this T cell receptor (beta chain) was determined in a study of glioma-infiltrating T cells. Points from the study as a whole: Tissue-blood divergence was below expectation in non-neoplastic patients, above in gliomas.

The V segment lost 5 bases and the J segment 0 bases; nucleotides outside the gene matches: 8. In germline, CDR1 is DFQATT, CDR2 SNEGSKA (reference sequence). This CDR3 is built from 17 residues. As to this clonotype: Its target is not known.

TCR alpha and beta CDR3 regions were amplified from RNA using iRepertoire nested multiplex PCR. For one-step reverse transcription and amplification, about 90-400 ng of tissue mRNA or PBMC total RNA was used. TCRdb processed the multiplex PCR reads anew with MiXCR; each CDR3 protein has one entry. The data contain about 5,700 distinct CDR3 sequences, roughly two fifths of them singletons. The source of this sequence is a human donor with low-grade glioma or glioblastoma, undergoing nonglioma brain surgery, or in good health (not recorded which). The sample comprised glioma tissue, nonneoplastic brain tissue, or PBMCs (not recorded which). J is TRBJ2-7 and V is TRBV20-1, with TRBD2 matching over 15 bases. In DNA, the CDR3 is TGCAGTGCTCCAACCGGGACTAGCGGGAGGAGCTCCTACGAGCAGTACTTC. This gives the protein CSAPTGTSGRSSYEQYF.